These 28 T cell receptor beta chains came from one sample sequenced in a study of identical twins. TCRdb re-called the 5' RACE reads through MiXCR, storing one row per CDR3 protein. In the table there are under 350,000 distinct CDR3 sequences, roughly 9.8% of which are singletons. This sample was shared with a second study, whose subject was yellow fever vaccine responses in identical twins.

The sample taken for sequencing was CD8+ T cells sorted from blood. The receptors were sampled from a woman under 30 in good health.

The rearrangement uses TRBV7-2 and TRBJ2-5; 9 bases map to TRBD2. Germline-derived CDR1 and CDR2 are SGHTA and FQGNSA. V was clipped by 2 bases and J by 2 bases; unmatched bases: 12. CDR3 length: 18 amino acids. The CDR3 here is CASSLSGFGTSLQETQYF. As DNA, the CDR3 is TGTGCCAGCAGCTTAAGCGGTTTCGGGACTAGCTTACAAGAGACCCAGTACTTC.

This clonotype was detected once. The CDR3 nucleotides read TGTGCCAGCGGCTACAGGGAGAGCACTGAAGCTTTCTTT. It is translated as CASGYRESTEAFF. The V call is TRBV6-5, the J call TRBJ1-1; tentative D call: TRBD1 (6 bases). Trimming removed 8 bases at V and 4 bases at J, with 14 bases between. Germline-derived CDR1 and CDR2 are MNHEY and SVGAGI. This CDR3 is 13 amino acids long.

This clonotype came up many times. The V call is TRBV7-8, the J call TRBJ2-3, with 7 bases aligning to TRBD1. Germline values: CDR1 SGHVS, CDR2 FQNEAQ. This CDR3 is built from 17 residues. With 2 bases clipped from V and 5 bases from J, the junction kept 13 bases outside the gene matches. The CDR3 nucleotides are TGTGCCAGCAGCTTACCCCGGGACAGAAGATATTTAGATACGCAGTATTTT. Its protein is CASSLPRDRRYLDTQYF. Based on the CDR3 plus reference TRBV7-8 and TRBJ2-3, the full variable domain is GAGVSQSPRYKVAKRGQDVALRCDPISGHVSLFWYQQALGQGPEFLTYFQNEAQLDKSGLPSDRFFAERPEGSVSTLKIQRTQQEDSAVYLCASSLPRDRRYLDTQYFGPGTRLTVL.

The sample holds many counts of this clonotype. The chain recombines TRBV15 with TRBJ1-5; 12 nucleotides agree with TRBD1. CDR3 size: 16 residues. Germline V CDR1 and CDR2: LNHNV, YYDKDF (reference sequence). V dropped 4 bases and J dropped 2; count of bases not matched to a gene: 3. The CDR3 DNA reads as TGTGCCACCAGCACTGGGACAGGGGGCGGCAATCAGCCCCAGCATTTT. It specifies CATSTGTGGGNQPQHF.

In this sample, this clonotype turned up a few times. The chain employs TRBV6-2 or TRBV6-3 and TRBJ2-7; TRBD2 might be the D (6 bases). The CDR3 covers 13 residues. The V gene's germline CDR1 is MNHEY and CDR2 SVGEGT. The V gene lost 6 bases and the J gene lost 3 bases, with 12 bases spanning the gap. CDR3 sequence: CASSGGTDYEQYF. CDR3 DNA sequence: TGTGCCAGCAGCGGCGGGACCGACTACGAGCAGTACTTC.

This clonotype has just a few counts. The chain carries TRBV7-6 and TRBJ2-7; TRBD1 matches at 8 bases. Germline assignment: CDR1 SGHVS and CDR2 FNYEAQ. The CDR3 runs 13 residues. The ends lost 6 bases at V and 6 bases at J; junction bases unmatched: 7. The CDR3: CASSPGGSGEQYF. CDR3 bases: TGTGCCAGCAGTCCAGGGGGCTCGGGCGAGCAGTACTTC.

The chain has TRBV19 and TRBJ2-1; tentatively, D is TRBD1 or TRBD2 (5 bases each). The ends were cut back, 10 bases at V and 3 bases at J, with 22 bases in the middle. Per the germline V gene, CDR1 is LNHDA and CDR2 is SQIVND (reference sequence). This CDR3 has 16 amino acids. CDR3: CATTRFDGARYNEQFF. The CDR3 DNA follows: TGTGCCACGACCCGATTCGACGGGGCTCGCTACAATGAGCAGTTCTTC.

This clonotype turned up a few times. This chain uses TRBV20-1 with TRBJ2-6; tentatively, D is TRBD1 (6 bases). Germline CDR1 reads DFQATT; CDR2 reads SNEGSKA (reference sequence). V lost 1 base, J lost 2 bases, and 18 bases lay in between. CDR3 length equals 18 residues. The CDR3: CSARALEVGGPGANVLTF. In DNA form, the CDR3 reads TGCAGTGCTAGAGCCCTTGAGGTAGGGGGACCTGGGGCCAACGTCCTGACTTTC.

In its sample, this clonotype was seen many times. The chain is built from TRBV6-4 and TRBJ2-1; TRBD2 matches at 10 bases. The CDR3 is made up of 18 amino acids. With 0 bases clipped from V and 9 bases from J, the junction kept 14 bases outside the gene matches. CDR1 is MRHNA, CDR2 SNTAGT, per germline. The CDR3, as DNA: TGTGCCAGCAGTGACTCGATTAGTCTAGCGGGAGAGGTCGGTGAGCAGTTCTTC. Its translation is CASSDSISLAGEVGEQFF.

The chain has TRBV6-4 and TRBJ2-1; D not resolved. Trimming shortened V by 2 bases and J by 10 bases, and 12 bases separated the two germline ends. Looked up from germline, CDR1 is MRHNA and CDR2 is SNTAGT. The CDR3 is 13 amino acids. The CDR3 sequence is CASSDSRLKEQFF. The CDR3 DNA follows: TGTGCCAGCAGTGACAGTAGATTAAAGGAGCAGTTCTTC.

This clonotype came up a few times. The CDR3 is CASSLLVGGTEAFF. DNA of the CDR3: TGTGCCAGCAGTTTACTCGTGGGGGGCACTGAAGCTTTCTTT. This sequence joins TRBV28 and TRBJ1-1; possible D gene TRBD1, 5 bases. Germline loops: CDR1 MDHEN, CDR2 SYDVKM. The CDR3 loop spans 14 amino acids. Between the trimmed V and J ends, which lost 2 bases and 4 bases, there was a span of 11 bases. Together with reference TRBV28 and TRBJ1-1, the CDR3 gives the full variable domain: DVKVTQSSRYLVKRTGEKVFLECVQDMDHENMFWYRQDPGLGLRLIYFSYDVKMKEKGDIPEGYSVSREKKERFSLILESASTNQTSMYLCASSLLVGGTEAFFGQGTRLTVV.

This clonotype was detected a few times. The V call is TRBV7-6, the J call TRBJ2-5, with D perhaps matching TRBD1 or TRBD2 (6 bases each). Deletions cut 5 bases from V and 5 bases from J, with 18 bases between. CDR3 size: 15 residues. Germline V gene sequence: CDR1 SGHVS, CDR2 FNYEAQ. In DNA, the CDR3 is TGTGCCAGCAGCCCGCCGGGGGCTTATGTCGAGACCCAGTACTTC. It encodes CASSPPGAYVETQYF.

Ten or more counts support this clonotype. The chain has TRBV3-1 and TRBJ2-7; D might be TRBD2 (5 bases). The germline gives CDR1 LGHDT, CDR2 YNNKEL (reference sequence). Trimming took off 0 bases at V and 2 bases at J, with 11 bases between the two ends. This CDR3 is built from 15 residues. CDR3 DNA sequence: TGTGCCAGCAGCCAAGAACTAGACTCAGCCTACGAGCAGTACTTC. Translation: CASSQELDSAYEQYF.

This clonotype has just a few counts. The V call is TRBV7-9, the J call TRBJ2-7; D is undetermined. The CDR3 spans 17 residues. V lost 1 base and J 0 bases, leaving 16 bases between the germline ends. Germline CDR1 and CDR2: SEHNR and FQNEAQ (reference sequence). The CDR3: CASSLVPLDFSSYEQYF. The CDR3 DNA sequence: TGTGCCAGCAGCTTAGTCCCCTTAGACTTCAGCTCCTACGAGCAGTACTTC.

The chain employs TRBV12-3 or TRBV12-4 and TRBJ2-4; perhaps TRBD1 as D (5 bases). This CDR3 has 12 residues. Trimming took 6 bases from V and 5 from J, leaving 8 bases between them. This CDR3 is CASSSTENIQYF. Written as DNA, the CDR3 is TGTGCCAGCAGCTCGACAGAAAACATTCAGTACTTC.

This clonotype has at least ten counts. The chain has TRBV7-9 and TRBJ2-5; no definite D call. Looked up from germline, CDR1 is SEHNR and CDR2 is FQNEAQ (reference sequence). V gave up 1 base and J gave up 0 bases, with 3 bases separating them. The CDR3 length is 13 residues. In DNA, the CDR3 is TGTGCCAGCAGCTTAGGACACCAAGAGACCCAGTACTTC. Protein sequence: CASSLGHQETQYF.

The chain recombines TRBV6-1 with TRBJ2-7, with D tentatively TRBD2 (6 bases). V was trimmed by 3 bases and J by 4 bases, leaving 13 bases between them. Per the germline V gene, CDR1 is MNHNS and CDR2 is SASEGT. This CDR3 is 14 amino acids long. CDR3 protein: CASSETGTGYEQYF. The CDR3 nucleotides are TGTGCCAGCAGTGAGACCGGGACTGGATACGAGCAGTACTTC.

The table lists this clonotype with a few counts. This chain uses TRBV10-3 with TRBJ2-7; maybe TRBD2 (6 bases). The germline gives CDR1 ENHRY, CDR2 SYGVKD. V was cut by 5 bases and J by 3 bases, with 14 bases left in between. The CDR3 covers 14 residues. The CDR3 coding sequence is TGTGCCATCAGTTCACCGGGACTGAACTACGAGCAGTACTTC. Residues: CAISSPGLNYEQYF.

This clonotype was recorded a few times. The J gene is TRBJ2-1, the V gene TRBV15; TRBD2 matches 9 bases. Germline-derived CDR1 and CDR2 are LNHNV and YYDKDF (reference sequence). The CDR3 consists of 16 residues. V shed 4 bases and J 8 bases; nucleotides not matched to a gene: 12. The CDR3 nucleotides are TGTGCCACCAGCACCGGTGGGGCGGGAGGGCCCTATGAGCAGTTCTTC. Residues: CATSTGGAGGPYEQFF.

This clonotype was seen a handful of times. This chain joins TRBV2 and TRBJ2-7; 12 positions match TRBD2. The germline V gene has CDR1 SNHLY and CDR2 FYNNEI. The CDR3 spans 14 residues. Losses at the gene ends were 6 bases for V and 5 bases for J; bases not matched to a gene: 5. CDR3 in amino acids: CASSGLAGGHEQYF. The CDR3 bases are TGTGCCAGCAGCGGGCTAGCGGGGGGGCACGAGCAGTACTTC. Full variable domain (outside the CDR3, taken from reference TRBV2 and TRBJ2-7): EPEVTQTPSHQVTQMGQEVILRCVPISNHLYFYWYRQILGQKVEFLVSFYNNEISEKSEIFDDQFSVERPDGSNFTLKIRSTKLEDSAMYFCASSGLAGGHEQYFGPGTRLTVT.

This clonotype was seen a handful of times. The rearrangement links TRBV27 to TRBJ2-3, with D possibly matching TRBD1 (5 bases). V lost 3 bases and J 0 bases, leaving 10 bases between the germline ends. CDR3 length: 15 amino acids. Germline V gene lookup returns CDR1 MNHEY and CDR2 SMNVEV (reference sequence). The CDR3 DNA follows: TGTGCCAGCAGTTTCAACAGGTGGAGCACAGATACGCAGTATTTT. Encoded protein: CASSFNRWSTDTQYF.

This clonotype was observed at least ten times. The V gene is TRBV6-5, the J gene TRBJ2-7; D ambiguous. Germline CDR1 MNHEY, CDR2 SVGAGI. V was clipped by 0 bases and J by 1 base, with 19 bases between them. The CDR3 extends over 18 amino acids. The CDR3 DNA reads as TGTGCCAGCAGTTACTCGCCTATTGACCCCAAAGAGTCCTACGAGCAGTACTTC. Translating it yields CASSYSPIDPKESYEQYF.

The V gene is TRBV4-3, the J gene TRBJ2-7, with TRBD2 matching 11 bases. Germline lookup yields CDR1 LGHNA and CDR2 YSLEER. V trimming: 0 bases; J trimming: 6 bases; junction bases outside the gene matches: 7. This CDR3 contains 16 residues. CDR3 loop: CASSQDRLAGLSEQYF. In DNA, the CDR3 is TGCGCCAGCAGCCAAGATAGACTAGCGGGATTAAGCGAGCAGTACTTC.

This clonotype has a count of ten or more. The chain combines TRBV6-5 with TRBJ2-1; 12 positions match TRBD2. The CDR3 is 15 amino acids. Germline V gene lookup returns CDR1 MNHEY and CDR2 SVGAGI. The V gene end was trimmed by 1 base and the J gene end by 10 bases; junction bases not matched to a gene: 5. The CDR3, as DNA: TGTGCCAGCAGTTACTTAGGACTAGCGGGAAAGGAGCAGTTCTTC. Amino acids: CASSYLGLAGKEQFF.

This clonotype was seen only a few times. The rearrangement joins TRBV7-9 to TRBJ1-1; 7 bases agree with TRBD1. CDR1 is SEHNR, CDR2 FQNEAQ, per germline (reference sequence). This CDR3 spans 13 amino acids. J was trimmed by 4 bases and V by 4 bases; bases with no gene match: 3. The CDR3 DNA follows: TGTGCCAGCAGCTATGACAGGGCCACTGAAGCTTTCTTT. Translating it yields CASSYDRATEAFF.

This clonotype came up many times. The V gene is TRBV20-1, the J gene TRBJ2-3; no clear D gene. This CDR3 is built from 14 residues. The germline V and J ends were trimmed by 0 bases and 2 bases, with 9 bases remaining between them. Germline assignment: CDR1 DFQATT and CDR2 SNEGSKA (reference sequence). The CDR3 DNA follows: TGCAGTGCTAGAGATCTTACGTACACAGATACGCAGTATTTT. Its translation: CSARDLTYTDTQYF.

J is TRBJ2-2 and V is TRBV3-1, with 8 nucleotides matching TRBD1. The CDR3 extends over 15 amino acids. The junction had 7 bases not matched to a gene; V was cut back by 7 bases and J by 3 bases. Germline CDR1 LGHDT, CDR2 YNNKEL (reference sequence). This chain's CDR3 is CASTPGTGDTGELFF. Written as DNA, the CDR3 is TGTGCCAGCACCCCCGGGACAGGAGACACCGGGGAGCTGTTTTTT.

This clonotype was seen at least ten times. V and J are TRBV6-1 and TRBJ2-7, with TRBD2 matching over 7 bases. CDR3 size: 14 residues. After removal of 0 bases from V and 7 bases from J, the junction contained 6 bases not matched to a gene. Per the germline V gene, CDR1 is MNHNS and CDR2 is SASEGT. The CDR3 here is CASSEAGGSWEQYF. The CDR3 DNA sequence: TGTGCCAGCAGTGAAGCCGGCGGGAGCTGGGAGCAGTACTTC.